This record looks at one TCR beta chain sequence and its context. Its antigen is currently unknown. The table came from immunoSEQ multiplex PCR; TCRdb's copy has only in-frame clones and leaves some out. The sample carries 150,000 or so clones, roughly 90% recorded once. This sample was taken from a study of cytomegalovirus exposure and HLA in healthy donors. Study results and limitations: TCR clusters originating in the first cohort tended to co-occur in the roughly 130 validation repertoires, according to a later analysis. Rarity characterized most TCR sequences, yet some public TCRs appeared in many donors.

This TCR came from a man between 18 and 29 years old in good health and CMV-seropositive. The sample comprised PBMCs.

CDR3 protein: CASSLEPGLEAFF. The DNA of the CDR3 is TGTGCCAGCAGCTTAGAGCCGGGACTTGAAGCTTTCTTT. This rearrangement joins TRBV7-9 to TRBJ1-1; tentative D call: TRBD1 (5 bases). The CDR3 has 13 amino acids. V lost 1 base and J lost 7, with 10 bases in between. Looked up from germline, CDR1 is SEHNR and CDR2 is FQNEAQ (reference sequence).